This T cell receptor (beta chain) was obtained from a study of T-cell reconstitution after alpha-beta-depleted transplantation in children. It was with unique molecular identifiers that the TCRbeta library was prepared. In TCRdb, the PCR reads were re-called with MiXCR into one record per CDR3 protein. The sample includes 450,000 to 600,000 distinct CDR3 sequences, about 33% of them seen just once. The receptor was isolated from a human donor who donated a stem cell graft to a child with aplastic anemia. The sample in question was PBMCs from the stem cell graft donor, obtained from the stem cell graft.

The CDR3 nucleotides are TGTGCCAGCAGCCCCGGAGACACCTTCTCTGGGGCCAACGTCCTGACTTTC. It specifies CASSPGDTFSGANVLTF. The chain carries TRBV7-7 and TRBJ2-6; D ambiguous. V was pared by 5 bases and J by 0 bases, with 14 bases between. Germline V lookup: CDR1 SSHAT, CDR2 FNYEAQ (reference sequence). The CDR3 consists of 17 residues.